Sequencing of this T cell receptor beta chain was carried out in a study of blood T cell repertoires in COVID-19. Looking at the study overall: Specimens from acute and convalescent COVID-19 originated in the United States, Italy and Spain. PBMCs, B-cell-depleted T cells, or T cells were the source of the cDNA or gDNA that made up the material.

Per the authors' pipeline: From reference gene primer amplification, estimates of nucleated cell counts were derived. Assay used: immunoSEQ multiplex PCR; TCRdb lists only in-frame clones, some missing. V and J calls and clone size are those listed in that table; D and trimming were worked out from the DNA. Here the sample spans 150,000 to 200,000 clones, about 70% being singletons. Per the germline V gene, CDR1 is MNHEY and CDR2 is SVGEGT. V was shortened by 2 bases and J by 6 bases, with 17 bases between the two germline ends. This CDR3 is built from 16 residues. Sequenced input: peripheral blood. J is TRBJ1-5 and V is TRBV6-2 or TRBV6-3; D may be TRBD1 (6 bases). This sequence originates from a woman aged 50 to 60 with active or convalescent COVID-19. The CDR3, as DNA: TGTGCCAGCAGTTACGGGGGCGGAGGTTTGGGTCAGCCCCAGCATTTT. Translation: CASSYGGGGLGQPQHF.